The table lists the clone carrying this TCR beta chain with many counts. V was clipped by 5 bases and J by 4 bases, with 12 bases between them. Germline V gives CDR1 SEHNR, CDR2 FQNEAQ (reference sequence). The CDR3 extends over 14 amino acids. This specimen belongs to a study of blood T cell repertoires in COVID-19. Study-level background: Acute-phase and convalescent COVID-19 samples originated in the United States, Italy and Spain. In each case, the material was cDNA or gDNA derived from T cells, B-cell-depleted T cells, or PBMCs.

Under the authors' procedure: Amplification of reference gene primers was used by the study to estimate nucleated cell counts. Only in-frame clones appear in the TCRdb table, and some are missing; sequencing was by immunoSEQ multiplex PCR. The V and J calls and the clone size are those of that table, but D and trimming were determined from the DNA. The table lists fewer than 250,000 clones, around four fifths of them singletons, with 7.6% in the top ten. The TCR sequence derives from a woman in her fifties or sixties with active or convalescent COVID-19. The chain links TRBV7-9 to TRBJ1-5; D is unclear. The sequenced sample was peripheral blood. The CDR3 coding sequence is TGTGCCAGCAGCCCTACCGAGCCGAATCAGCCCCAGCATTTT. Translated, it gives CASSPTEPNQPQHF.